This T cell receptor (beta chain) derives from a study of blood T cell repertoires in COVID-19. Per the original data handling: Amplified reference gene primers provided the basis for estimating nucleated cell counts. Here immunoSEQ multiplex PCR was the method, and the copy in TCRdb shows in-frame clones only, minus some. V, J and clone size reflect that table, while D and trimming were determined from the DNA. The repertoire includes approximately 280,000 clones, around nine tenths of them detected once, and 2% to 2.5% sits in the top ten. The sequenced sample was peripheral blood. This receptor was obtained from a man aged 50-59 years with acute or convalescent COVID-19.

CDR3: CASSDRWGSEAFF. CDR3 DNA: TGCGCCAGCAGTGATCGATGGGGCAGTGAAGCTTTCTTT. The chain joins TRBV10-1 to TRBJ1-1, with D maybe TRBD1 (5 bases). Between the trimmed V and J ends, which lost 3 bases and 7 bases, there was a span of 12 bases. The CDR3 has 13 amino acids. Germline loops: CDR1 WNHNN, CDR2 SYGVQD (reference sequence).